The rows below give T cell receptor beta chains drawn from one sample of a study of neurological immune-mediated disorders. TCRdb processed the 5' RACE reads anew with MiXCR; each CDR3 protein has one entry. The sample consists of tens of thousands of distinct CDR3 sequences, 4.5% of them appearing once. What was sequenced was PBMCs. The origin of the receptors is a man aged 25 to 40 with multiple sclerosis. Each CDR3 is given with its conserved first and last residue. Each record gives: V gene, D gene, clone size, J gene, CDR3 DNA, CDR3 protein. A D gene is named only where the DNA matches it firmly. Not all rows give a size; the values are once, few, many and, for expanded clones, a class.

>TRBV6-5|NA|many|TRBJ1-2
TGTGCCAGCAGTCGACTCAGGGGCCCCCTTGATGGCTACACCTTC
CASSRLRGPLDGYTF
>TRBV7-8|NA|NA|TRBJ2-2
TGTGCCAGCAGCTTAGGAAGGGGAGACACCGGGGAGCTGTTTTTT
CASSLGRGDTGELFF
>TRBV6-5|NA|NA|TRBJ1-1
TGTGCCAGCAGCAGCTGGAGGGGGGCTACTGAAGCTTTCTTT
CASSSWRGATEAFF
>TRBV5-1|NA|many|TRBJ2-3
TGCGCCAGCAGCTTGAACCGGGACCGAGCCACAGATACGCAGTATTTT
CASSLNRDRATDTQYF
>TRBV5-1|NA|NA|TRBJ2-3
TGCGCCAGCTTGAGAGCCTGGGGTAGCACAGATACGCAGTATTTT
CASLRAWGSTDTQYF
>TRBV5-1|NA|many|TRBJ2-7
TGCGCCAGCAGCCCCGGGGACGGAATACCCTACGAGCAGTACTTC
CASSPGDGIPYEQYF
>TRBV7-9|NA|many|TRBJ2-1
TGTGCCAGCAGCTTAGGTGGCGGGGACGGGTTCTTC
CASSLGGGDGFF
>TRBV5-1|NA|many|TRBJ1-1
TGCGCCAGCAGCTTGGTTCGGGGCGATGGAGCTTTCTTT
CASSLVRGDGAFF
>TRBV6-5|TRBD1|many|TRBJ1-2
TGTGCCAGCAGTTACTCGGACAGGGGTGCCTATGGCTACACCTTC
CASSYSDRGAYGYTF
>TRBV4-1|NA|many|TRBJ1-2
TGCGCCAGCAGCCAAAGAAGGATCAAGAGGTCCTATGGCTACACCTTC
CASSQRRIKRSYGYTF
>TRBV5-1|NA|many|TRBJ1-1
TGCGCCAGCAGCTCTAGGAGCGCCCGGAACACTGAAGCTTTCTTT
CASSSRSARNTEAFF
>TRBV7-9|NA|many|TRBJ1-1
TGTGCCAGCAGCCAAAACTCCGGCACTGAAGCTTTCTTT
CASSQNSGTEAFF
>TRBV3-1|NA|many|TRBJ1-5
TGTGCCAGCAGCCAAGGCTGGCAGGCCGGGGATCGTCAGCCCCAGCATTTT
CASSQGWQAGDRQPQHF
>TRBV6-2/TRBV6-3|NA|many|TRBJ1-6
TGTGCCAGCAGACGCCTCCGGGACCGGGGTAATTCACCCCTCCACTTT
CASRRLRDRGNSPLHF
>TRBV29-1|TRBD1|many|TRBJ1-1
TGCAGCGTTCCGGGACAGGGAAGGCGCACTGAAGCTTTCTTT
CSVPGQGRRTEAFF
>TRBV6-5|TRBD1|many|TRBJ1-1
TGTGCCAGCAGTTACTCCCGACAGGGCTGGGCGGACACTGAAGCTTTCTTT
CASSYSRQGWADTEAFF
>TRBV15|TRBD1|few|TRBJ1-2
TGTGCCACCAGCAGGGGAGTGGGGACAGGACACTATGGCTACACCTTC
CATSRGVGTGHYGYTF
>TRBV20-1|NA|many|TRBJ1-5
TGCAGTGTCAAGGGCGGGGGCGTTCAGCCCCAGCATTTT
CSVKGGGVQPQHF
>TRBV29-1|TRBD1|many|TRBJ1-1
TGCAGCGTTGAAGATTGGCAGGGGGGAATGAACACTGAAGCTTTCTTT
CSVEDWQGGMNTEAFF
>TRBV29-1|NA|medium-sized|TRBJ1-1
TGCAGCGTTGATCGGGGGGCGAACACTGAAGCTTTCTTT
CSVDRGANTEAFF
>TRBV20-1|NA|many|TRBJ2-3
TGCAGTGCTGGGAAGGGGACGGAAGAATATAGCACAGATACGCAGTATTTT
CSAGKGTEEYSTDTQYF
>TRBV14|NA|few|TRBJ1-3
TGTGCCAGCCTGCTGAGTCCCAGCTCTGGAAACACCATATATTTT
CASLLSPSSGNTIYF
>TRBV10-3|TRBD1|many|TRBJ1-1
TGTGCCATCAGAACCACAGGGGGCGAGAACACTGAAGCTTTCTTT
CAIRTTGGENTEAFF
>TRBV18|NA|many|TRBJ1-5
TGTGCCAGCTCACGGCTACAGGGTAAGGATCAGCCCCAGCATTTT
CASSRLQGKDQPQHF
>TRBV27|NA|many|TRBJ1-1
TGTGCCAGCAGTTTACGGATCGGGAATCGGAACACTGAAGCTTTCTTT
CASSLRIGNRNTEAFF
>TRBV5-5|NA|few|TRBJ1-1
TGTGCCAGCAGCCCGCAATCTATACTGAGCCAACCCCTGGCCACCCCTAAAAGTAACACTGAAGCTTTCTTT
CASSPQSILSQPLATPKSNTEAFF
>TRBV6-5|NA|NA|TRBJ2-7
TGTGCCAGCAGCCCCGGATCAGGTCGGGAGCAGTACTTC
CASSPGSGREQYF
>TRBV5-1|NA|many|TRBJ2-3
TGCGCCAGCAGCGTGACTGACACAGATACGCAGTATTTT
CASSVTDTDTQYF
>TRBV29-1|NA|many|TRBJ1-1
TGCAGCGCCGAACGGGAGACTGAAGCTTTCTTT
CSAERETEAFF
>TRBV7-2|TRBD2|few|TRBJ2-7
TGTGCCAGCAGCCGCAGCGGGGGGGACTCCTACGAGCAGTACTTC
CASSRSGGDSYEQYF
>TRBV20-1|NA|few|TRBJ2-3
TGCAGTGCTAACAGGCCTGTCACAGATACGCAGTATTTT
CSANRPVTDTQYF
>TRBV7-2|TRBD1|many|TRBJ1-5
TGTGCCAGCAGCTTAATGGCAGGGGGGAATCAGCCCCAGCATTTT
CASSLMAGGNQPQHF
>TRBV29-1|NA|NA|TRBJ2-7
TGCAGCGTTGAAGGCCGGGGCTCCTACGAGCAGTACTTC
CSVEGRGSYEQYF
>TRBV4-2|TRBD2|many|TRBJ2-1
TGTGCCAGCAGCCAAGGGACTAGCGGGGTGAGCTCCTACAATGAGCAGTTCTTC
CASSQGTSGVSSYNEQFF
>TRBV5-1|NA|many|TRBJ2-2
TGCGCCAGCAGCTTGGACCCAGTCGATGGGACCGGGGAGCTGTTTTTT
CASSLDPVDGTGELFF
>TRBV28|NA|many|TRBJ2-1
TGTGCCAGCAGTTTTTCAGCCGGGTCCCTTGTCGAAAACGACAATGAGCAGTTCTTC
CASSFSAGSLVENDNEQFF
>TRBV5-1|TRBD1|many|TRBJ1-1
TGCGCCAGCAGCCTCCGGACAGGCTTGAACACTGAAGCTTTCTTT
CASSLRTGLNTEAFF
>TRBV5-1|TRBD1|NA|TRBJ1-2
TGCGCCAGCAGGCCGGGACAGGGCCTATTCGGCGAGAGCTACACCTTC
CASRPGQGLFGESYTF
>TRBV5-1|TRBD2|few|TRBJ2-7
TGCGCCAGCAGCTTGGGGGTAAGGCTAGCGGGCTCCTACGAGCAGTACTTC
CASSLGVRLAGSYEQYF
>TRBV11-2|NA|many|TRBJ1-2
TGTGCCAGCAGCTTAACAAGGCAGGCTAATGGCTACACCTTC
CASSLTRQANGYTF
>TRBV20-1|NA|many|TRBJ1-2
TGCAGTGCTAGAGATACCGCAGGGCACAACTATGGCTACACCTTC
CSARDTAGHNYGYTF
>TRBV5-5|TRBD1|many|TRBJ2-7
TGTGCCAGCAGCCTCCAACCGGGACAGTCACTTTACGAGCAGTACTTC
CASSLQPGQSLYEQYF
>TRBV18|TRBD1|NA|TRBJ1-1
TGTGCCAGCTCAGGAACAGGGGCCCTGAACACTGAAGCTTTCTTT
CASSGTGALNTEAFF
>TRBV7-9|NA|many|TRBJ2-7
TGTGCCAGCAGCTTAACAGGGTCCACCTACGAGCAGTACTTC
CASSLTGSTYEQYF
>TRBV19|NA|many|TRBJ2-5
TGTGCCAGTAGTATTAGTGGATCGCGGGCAGAGACCCAGTACTTC
CASSISGSRAETQYF
>TRBV10-2|NA|many|TRBJ1-5
TGCGCCAGCAGTGAGTCGAGAGTTAATCAGCCCCAGCATTTT
CASSESRVNQPQHF
>TRBV18|NA|NA|TRBJ1-5
TGTGCCAGCTCACCAAACGAGCGTCAGCCCCAGAATTTT
CASSPNERQPQNF
>TRBV2|NA|many|TRBJ1-3
TGTGCCAGCAGATATGAGGCCCCCTCTGGAAGCACCATATATTTT
CASRYEAPSGSTIYF
>TRBV11-2|NA|NA|TRBJ1-6
TGTGCCAGCAGCTTAGAGCCTCTCCGAGTCCCCCTCCACTTT
CASSLEPLRVPLHF
>TRBV7-9|TRBD1|few|TRBJ1-4
TGTGCCAGCAGCTTAGGGGGGACAGTCGGCGAGAAACTGTTTTTT
CASSLGGTVGEKLFF
>TRBV15|TRBD2|NA|TRBJ2-7
TGTGCCACCAGCAGAGATACCGCCGTGGGCGGGGGGCGCCAGCCCCACGAGCAGTACTTC
CATSRDTAVGGGRQPHEQYF
>TRBV7-6|NA|many|TRBJ1-2
TGTGCCAGCAGCTCGACATGGTGGAGTGGCTACACCTTC
CASSSTWWSGYTF
>TRBV18|NA|many|TRBJ1-1
TGTGCCAGCTCACCACTGCCGGGCGCGGGTGAAGCTTTCTTT
CASSPLPGAGEAFF
>TRBV20-1|NA|few|TRBJ2-1
TGCAGTGCTAGACGAGGAATCAATGAGCAGTTCTTC
CSARRGINEQFF
>TRBV14|NA|many|TRBJ1-1
TGTGCCAGCAGCCAAGATAAAGGTCTTGGAGCTTTCTTT
CASSQDKGLGAFF
>TRBV20-1|NA|many|TRBJ1-4
TGCAGTGCTCGACGAGACCGGAATAGAATTGAAAAACTGTTTTTT
CSARRDRNRIEKLFF
>TRBV20-1|NA|many|TRBJ2-7
TGCAGTGCTAGAGATAACGGGGGAGCTTACTACGAGCAGTACTTC
CSARDNGGAYYEQYF
>TRBV30|NA|many|TRBJ2-5
TGTGCCTGGAGTGCGTGGGAGACCCAGTACTTC
CAWSAWETQYF